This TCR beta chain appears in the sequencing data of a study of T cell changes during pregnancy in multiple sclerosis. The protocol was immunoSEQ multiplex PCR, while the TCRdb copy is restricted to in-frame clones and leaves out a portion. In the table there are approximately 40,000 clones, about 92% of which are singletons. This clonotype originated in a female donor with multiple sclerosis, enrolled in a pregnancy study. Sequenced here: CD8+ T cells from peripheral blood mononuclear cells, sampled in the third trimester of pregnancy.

Here the CDR3 DNA reads TGTGCCAGCAGCTCAACCGGGACACCAGCCTACGAGCAGTACTTC. Its protein is CASSSTGTPAYEQYF. This chain joins TRBV6-5 and TRBJ2-7; a possible D gene is TRBD1 (6 bases). V shed 6 bases and J shed 2 bases, with 17 bases lying between them. The CDR3 extends over 15 amino acids. The germline V gene has CDR1 MNHEY and CDR2 SVGAGI.